This T cell receptor beta chain was captured by sequencing in a study of a mutant IDH1 vaccine in newly diagnosed glioma (dated by TCRdb to the early 2020s). For the wider study: Vaccination was initiated 4-6 weeks after radiotherapy alone, or concurrently with temozolomide cycles in the chemotherapy-containing groups. The week-35 safety follow-up took place at visit V12, and the week-47 end of study took place at visit V13. Longitudinal TCRB deep sequencing was done for some 26 treated patients, wherever samples were available for exploratory analyses. Of the approximately 30 treated patients, around 62% were male and about 38% were female, and the mean age was 40.4 years. Six visits were used for peripheral blood collection: V03 (baseline), V05, V07, V10, V12 and V13. Prior to enrollment, patients had been given standard therapy consisting of radiotherapy alone, temozolomide alone, or radiochemotherapy with temozolomide, with the combination given to most patients. The investigation overall reported the following: Across multiple MHC alleles, vaccine-induced immune responses were seen in 93.3% of patients. Selection of PBMC samples for TCRB deep sequencing was based on availability. Pseudoprogression appeared unrelated to alterations in the top peripheral T cell clonotypes detected by TCRB sequencing. The authors noted that analyses of patient blood samples could not be reproduced because of sample limitations.

V is pared back by 3 bases and J by 3 bases, with 8 bases lying between the germline termini. The germline V gene sets CDR1 to SGHTA and CDR2 to FQGTGA. Including cysteine and phenylalanine, the CDR3 has 13 amino acids. The kept DNA is CDR3 alone, 39 bases in frame from the first base. Libraries were prepared through the immunoSEQ multiplex PCR assay. Following the manufacturer's protocol, the hsTCRB Kit was used to amplify rearranged TCR beta chain sequences. Sequencing of TCRB libraries was carried out on an Illumina MiSeq. Per the source publication's procedure: The kit vendor's proprietary platform handled demultiplexing, trimming and gene mapping. TCRdb's version of the immuneACCESS table is confined to in-frame rearrangements and falls short of the full clone set. An unresolved V gene accounts for under half of the shortfall where checked; the remainder is of unknown origin. V and J calls and clone size come straight from that table; D and trimming were deduced from the DNA. Present in this sample are over 55,000 clones, about four fifths of which were seen just once. Roughly 5.7% of the sample is held by the ten biggest clonotypes.

Reading the label with the study, this specimen's time point is: week 35, safety follow-up. Every vaccine dose consisted of 300 ug of a 20-mer mutant IDH1 peptide in Montanide, administered subcutaneously together with topical imiquimod. Patients were given eight vaccinations, in weeks 1, 3, 5, 7, 11, 15, 19 and 23, which matched visits V03 through V10. Donors had newly diagnosed WHO grade 3 or 4 IDH1-mutant astrocytomas with loss of nuclear ATRX. The samples were drawn from NOA16, a multicentre, single-arm, open-label phase I trial in Germany that tested a mutant IDH1 peptide vaccine in humans for the first time. The DNeasy Blood and Tissue Kit was used to extract genomic DNA from EDTA blood for TCRB sequencing. Worth noting for this clone: This clone's antigen is unknown. Base qualities are missing; no much larger clone stands one base away.

This specimen was PBMCs, taken from a glioma patient whose treatment included an IDH1 peptide vaccine. The sequence came from a man aged 40-49 years with glioma. The rearrangement joined TRBV7-3 to TRBJ2-5, with TRBD2 tentatively as D gene (5 bases match). The CDR3 amino acid sequence is: CASSFPGEETQYF. The DNA sequence is given as TGTGCCAGCAGCTTCCCCGGGGAAGAGACCCAGTACTTC.